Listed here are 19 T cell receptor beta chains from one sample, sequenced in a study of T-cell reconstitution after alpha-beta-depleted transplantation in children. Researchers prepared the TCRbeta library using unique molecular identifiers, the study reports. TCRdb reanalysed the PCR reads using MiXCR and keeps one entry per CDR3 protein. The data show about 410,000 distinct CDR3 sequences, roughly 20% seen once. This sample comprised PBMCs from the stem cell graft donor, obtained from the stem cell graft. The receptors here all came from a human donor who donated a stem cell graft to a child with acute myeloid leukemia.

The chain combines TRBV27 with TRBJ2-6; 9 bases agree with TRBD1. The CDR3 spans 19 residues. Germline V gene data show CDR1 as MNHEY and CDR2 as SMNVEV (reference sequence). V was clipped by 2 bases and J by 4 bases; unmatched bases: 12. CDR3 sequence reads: CASSLAGQGMSTGANVLTF. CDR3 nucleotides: TGTGCCAGCAGTTTAGCGGGACAGGGAATGAGTACGGGGGCCAACGTCCTGACTTTC.

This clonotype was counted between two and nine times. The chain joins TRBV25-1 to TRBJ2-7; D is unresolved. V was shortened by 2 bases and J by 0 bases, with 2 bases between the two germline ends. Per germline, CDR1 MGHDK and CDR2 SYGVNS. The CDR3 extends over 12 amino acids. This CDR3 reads CASSEHSYEQYF. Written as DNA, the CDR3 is TGTGCCAGCAGTGAACACTCCTACGAGCAGTACTTC.

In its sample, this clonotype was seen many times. CDR3 in amino acids: CASSLAWGESSYNEQFF. CDR3 bases: TGTGCCAGCAGCTTAGCTTGGGGGGAGAGCTCCTACAATGAGCAGTTCTTC. V is TRBV7-2 and J is TRBJ2-1, with D possibly being TRBD2 (6 bases). Germline V gives CDR1 SGHTA, CDR2 FQGNSA. V gave up 0 bases and J gave up 0 bases, with 12 bases separating them. CDR3 size: 17 residues.

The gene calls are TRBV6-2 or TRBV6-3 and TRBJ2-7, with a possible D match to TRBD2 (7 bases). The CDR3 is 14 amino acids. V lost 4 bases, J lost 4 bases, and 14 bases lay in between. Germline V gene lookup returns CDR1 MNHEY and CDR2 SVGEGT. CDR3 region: CASSSRTAGYEQYF. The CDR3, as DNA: TGTGCCAGCAGTTCGAGGACAGCGGGGTACGAGCAGTACTTC.

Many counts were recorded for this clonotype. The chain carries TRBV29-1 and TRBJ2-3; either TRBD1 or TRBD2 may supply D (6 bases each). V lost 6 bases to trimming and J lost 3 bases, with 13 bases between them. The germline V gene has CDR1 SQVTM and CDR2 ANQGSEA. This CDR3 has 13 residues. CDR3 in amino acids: CSVGGQKTDTQYF. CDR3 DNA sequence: TGCAGCGTGGGGGGACAAAAGACAGATACGCAGTATTTT.

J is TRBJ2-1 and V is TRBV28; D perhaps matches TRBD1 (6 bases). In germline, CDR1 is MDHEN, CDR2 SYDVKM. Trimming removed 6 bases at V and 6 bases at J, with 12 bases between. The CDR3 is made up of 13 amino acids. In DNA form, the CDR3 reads TGTGCCAGCAGACCCACAGGGAGCAATGAGCAGTTCTTC. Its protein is CASRPTGSNEQFF.

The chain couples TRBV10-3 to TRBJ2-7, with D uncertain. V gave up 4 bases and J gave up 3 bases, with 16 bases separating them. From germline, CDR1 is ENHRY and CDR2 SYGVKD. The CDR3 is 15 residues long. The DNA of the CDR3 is TGTGCCATCAGTGGGGCAGGAAACATCCACTACGAGCAGTACTTC. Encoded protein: CAISGAGNIHYEQYF.

CDR3 coding DNA: TGCAGTGCTAGCAAGACAGGGAGCACAGATACGCAGTATTTT. It encodes CSASKTGSTDTQYF. The rearrangement uses TRBV20-1 and TRBJ2-3; 7 positions agree with TRBD1. CDR1 and CDR2 from the germline V gene are DFQATT and SNEGSKA (reference sequence). Unmatched junction bases numbered 3, after V lost 3 bases and J lost 0 bases. This CDR3 contains 14 residues.

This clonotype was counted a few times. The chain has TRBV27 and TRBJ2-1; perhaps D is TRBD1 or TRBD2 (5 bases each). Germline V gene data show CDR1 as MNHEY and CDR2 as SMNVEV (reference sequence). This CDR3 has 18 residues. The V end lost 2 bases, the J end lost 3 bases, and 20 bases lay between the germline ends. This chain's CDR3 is CASSLDQTRGDLYNEQFF. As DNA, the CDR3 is TGTGCCAGCAGTTTAGACCAAACCCGAGGGGACCTCTACAATGAGCAGTTCTTC.

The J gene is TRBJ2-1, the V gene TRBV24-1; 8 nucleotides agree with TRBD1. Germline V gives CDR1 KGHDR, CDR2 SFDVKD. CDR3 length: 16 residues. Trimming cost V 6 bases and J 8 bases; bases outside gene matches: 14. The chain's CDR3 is CATSLSSGTGGDEQFF. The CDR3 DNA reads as TGTGCCACCAGTCTTTCCTCCGGGACAGGAGGAGATGAGCAGTTCTTC.

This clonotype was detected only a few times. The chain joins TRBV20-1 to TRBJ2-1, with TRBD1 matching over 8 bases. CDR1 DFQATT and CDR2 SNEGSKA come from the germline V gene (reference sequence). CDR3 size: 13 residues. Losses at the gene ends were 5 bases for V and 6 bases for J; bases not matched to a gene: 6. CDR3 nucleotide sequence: TGCAGTGCTCCCGAGACAGGGGCCAATGAGCAGTTCTTC. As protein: CSAPETGANEQFF.

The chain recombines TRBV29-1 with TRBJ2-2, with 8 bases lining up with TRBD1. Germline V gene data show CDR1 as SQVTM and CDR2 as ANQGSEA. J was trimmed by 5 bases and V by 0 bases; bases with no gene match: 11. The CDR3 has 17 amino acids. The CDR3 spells CSVEDPGRQGITGELFF. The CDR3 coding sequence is TGCAGCGTTGAAGATCCAGGACGACAGGGGATTACCGGGGAGCTGTTTTTT.

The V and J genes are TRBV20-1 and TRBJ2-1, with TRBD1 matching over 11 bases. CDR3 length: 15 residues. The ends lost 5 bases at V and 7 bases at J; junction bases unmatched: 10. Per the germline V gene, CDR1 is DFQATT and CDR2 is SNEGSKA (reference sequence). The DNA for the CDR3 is TGCAGTGCTTGCCCGCCGGGACAGGGGGTGAATGAGCAGTTCTTC. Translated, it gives CSACPPGQGVNEQFF.

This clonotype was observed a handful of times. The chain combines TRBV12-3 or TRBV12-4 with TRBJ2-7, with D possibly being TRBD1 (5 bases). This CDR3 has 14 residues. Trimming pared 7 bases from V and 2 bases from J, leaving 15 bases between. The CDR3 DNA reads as TGTGCCAGCACCCTCAAGGGGCTCACCTACGAGCAGTACTTC. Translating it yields CASTLKGLTYEQYF.

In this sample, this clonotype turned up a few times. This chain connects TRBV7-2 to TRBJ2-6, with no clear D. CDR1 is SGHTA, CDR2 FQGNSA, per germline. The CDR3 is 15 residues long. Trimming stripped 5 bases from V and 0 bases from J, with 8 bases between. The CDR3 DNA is TGTGCCAGCAGCCCCCATAGCTCTGGGGCCAACGTCCTGACTTTC. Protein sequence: CASSPHSSGANVLTF. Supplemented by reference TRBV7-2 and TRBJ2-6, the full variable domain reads GAGVSQSPSNKVTEKGKDVELRCDPISGHTALYWYRQSLGQGLEFLIYFQGNSAPDKSGLPSDRFSAERTGGSVSTLTIQRTQQEDSAVYLCASSPHSSGANVLTFGAGSRLTVL.

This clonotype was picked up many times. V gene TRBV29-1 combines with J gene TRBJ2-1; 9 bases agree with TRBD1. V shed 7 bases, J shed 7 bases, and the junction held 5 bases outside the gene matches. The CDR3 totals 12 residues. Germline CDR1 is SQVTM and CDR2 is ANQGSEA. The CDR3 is CSAGTGSNEQFF. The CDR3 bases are TGCAGCGCCGGGACAGGGTCTAATGAGCAGTTCTTC.

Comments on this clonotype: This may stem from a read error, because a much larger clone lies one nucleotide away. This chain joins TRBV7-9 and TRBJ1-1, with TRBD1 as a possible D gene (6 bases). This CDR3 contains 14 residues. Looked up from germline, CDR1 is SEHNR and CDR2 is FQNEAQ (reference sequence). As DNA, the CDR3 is TGTGCCAGCAACTTACTGACAGGGAACACTGAAGCTTTCTTT. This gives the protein CASNLLTGNTEAFF.

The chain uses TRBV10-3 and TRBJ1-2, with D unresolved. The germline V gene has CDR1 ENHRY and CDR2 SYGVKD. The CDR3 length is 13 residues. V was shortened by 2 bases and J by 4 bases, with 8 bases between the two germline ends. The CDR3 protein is CAISEETSYGYTF. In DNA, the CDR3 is TGTGCCATCAGTGAGGAGACTTCCTATGGCTACACCTTC.

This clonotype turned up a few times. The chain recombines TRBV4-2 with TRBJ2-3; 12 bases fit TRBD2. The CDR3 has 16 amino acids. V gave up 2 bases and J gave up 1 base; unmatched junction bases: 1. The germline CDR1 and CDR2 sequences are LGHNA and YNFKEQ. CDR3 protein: CASSQRLAGGTDTQYF. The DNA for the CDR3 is TGTGCCAGCAGCCAACGACTAGCGGGGGGCACAGATACGCAGTATTTT.